A selection of T cell receptor beta chains follows, all from one sample in a study of cytomegalovirus exposure and HLA in healthy donors. Profiling relied on immunoSEQ multiplex PCR, and the TCRdb table lists in-frame clones only, not all of them. The top ten clones hold approximately 1.3% of a sample with around 98,000 clones, around 80% of them seen once. Sequencing was performed on PBMCs. These TCRs come from a man aged 40-49 years in good health and CMV-seronegative. The CDR3 runs from the conserved cysteine through the conserved F or W. Fields, in order: clone size, J gene, D gene, V gene, CDR3 length, CDR3 DNA, CDR3 protein. The D gene is left open where the match is weak. Clone size appears in some rows only: once, few, many, or a class for an expanded clone.

abundance: -; j_gene: TRBJ1-1; d_gene: -; v_gene: TRBV28; len: 16; CDR3nt: TGTGCCAGTTCCTCCGGGACAAATTATCTCCACACTGAAGCTTTCTTT; CDR3aa: CASSSGTNYLHTEAFF
abundance: -; j_gene: TRBJ2-3; d_gene: -; v_gene: TRBV7-3; len: 15; CDR3nt: TGTGCCAGCAGCATCACCGGGACTGCCCCAGATACGCAGTATTTT; CDR3aa: CASSITGTAPDTQYF
abundance: -; j_gene: TRBJ2-7; d_gene: TRBD1; v_gene: TRBV2; len: 14; CDR3nt: TGTGCCAGCACCGGGGACAGGGGAACCTACGAGCAGTACTTC; CDR3aa: CASTGDRGTYEQYF
abundance: -; j_gene: TRBJ2-1; d_gene: TRBD1; v_gene: TRBV2; len: 13; CDR3nt: TGTGCCAGCATCCGGCAGGGGGCAACTGAGCAGTTCTTC; CDR3aa: CASIRQGATEQFF
abundance: once; j_gene: TRBJ1-1; d_gene: TRBD1; v_gene: TRBV6-5; len: 14; CDR3nt: TGTGCCAGCAGTCCGACAGGGCTGGGTACTGAAGCTTTCTTT; CDR3aa: CASSPTGLGTEAFF
abundance: -; j_gene: TRBJ1-2; d_gene: -; v_gene: TRBV28; len: 12; CDR3nt: TGTGCCATCAATCAGGGTAACTATGGCTACACCTTC; CDR3aa: CAINQGNYGYTF
abundance: -; j_gene: TRBJ2-3; d_gene: TRBD2; v_gene: TRBV5-1; len: 15; CDR3nt: TGCGCCAGCAGCCTTGACTGGACTAGCGGGGATACGCAGTATTTT; CDR3aa: CASSLDWTSGDTQYF
abundance: -; j_gene: TRBJ2-7; d_gene: TRBD1; v_gene: TRBV5-1; len: 14; CDR3nt: TGCGCCAGCAGCTTGGGGACAGGGACCTACGAGCAGTACTTC; CDR3aa: CASSLGTGTYEQYF
abundance: -; j_gene: TRBJ1-1; d_gene: TRBD1; v_gene: TRBV7-2; len: 16; CDR3nt: TGTGCCAGCAGCTTAGAAAGGGGGCGCATGAACACTGAAGCTTTCTTT; CDR3aa: CASSLERGRMNTEAFF
abundance: -; j_gene: TRBJ2-7; d_gene: -; v_gene: TRBV4-1; len: 14; CDR3nt: TGCGCCAGCAGCCAAGCGGTTTCGAGCAACGAGCAGTACTTC; CDR3aa: CASSQAVSSNEQYF
abundance: -; j_gene: TRBJ2-7; d_gene: TRBD1; v_gene: TRBV4-3; len: 14; CDR3nt: TGCGCCAGCAGCCAAGACGACAGGGAACGGGAGCAGTACTTC; CDR3aa: CASSQDDREREQYF
abundance: few; j_gene: TRBJ2-2; d_gene: -; v_gene: TRBV7-8; len: 15; CDR3nt: TGTGCCAGCAGCCGACAGGACATGAACACCGGGGAGCTGTTTTTT; CDR3aa: CASSRQDMNTGELFF
abundance: -; j_gene: TRBJ2-7; d_gene: TRBD2; v_gene: TRBV27; len: 15; CDR3nt: TGTGCCAGCAGTAGGTCCGGGACTAATAACTACGAGCAGTACTTC; CDR3aa: CASSRSGTNNYEQYF
abundance: -; j_gene: TRBJ1-2; d_gene: TRBD1; v_gene: TRBV7-6; len: 14; CDR3nt: TGTGCCAGCAGCCCGGGGACAGGGGTACGCGGCTACACCTTC; CDR3aa: CASSPGTGVRGYTF
abundance: -; j_gene: TRBJ2-5; d_gene: -; v_gene: TRBV6-1; len: 13; CDR3nt: TGTGCCAGCAGTGGAGGCAGCCAAGAGACCCAGTACTTC; CDR3aa: CASSGGSQETQYF
abundance: -; j_gene: TRBJ2-2; d_gene: TRBD2; v_gene: TRBV19; len: 20; CDR3nt: TGTGCCAGTAGTACACGTCCCGGGACTAGCGGGGGGGCCATGTCCGGGGAGCTGTTTTTT; CDR3aa: CASSTRPGTSGGAMSGELFF
abundance: -; j_gene: TRBJ2-5; d_gene: -; v_gene: TRBV6-6; len: 16; CDR3nt: TGTGCCAGCAGTTACTCGTCTCAGGGGGGCCAAGAGACCCAGTACTTC; CDR3aa: CASSYSSQGGQETQYF
abundance: -; j_gene: TRBJ2-1; d_gene: -; v_gene: TRBV13; len: 15; CDR3nt: TGTGCCAGCAGCTTAGGCCAGGGGGGACACAATGAGCAGTTCTTC; CDR3aa: CASSLGQGGHNEQFF
abundance: -; j_gene: TRBJ2-7; d_gene: TRBD1; v_gene: TRBV10-3; len: 15; CDR3nt: TGTGCCATCAGACATGCCGGGACAGGGGCCGGCGAGCAGTACTTC; CDR3aa: CAIRHAGTGAGEQYF
abundance: -; j_gene: TRBJ2-3; d_gene: -; v_gene: TRBV9; len: 16; CDR3nt: TGTGCCAGCAGCGCGCGCTTCCCGGGAAGGACAGATACGCAGTATTTT; CDR3aa: CASSARFPGRTDTQYF
abundance: -; j_gene: TRBJ1-2; d_gene: -; v_gene: TRBV5-6; len: 15; CDR3nt: TGTGCCAGCAGCCGCCCCTTTCGGGCTAACTATGGCTACACCTTC; CDR3aa: CASSRPFRANYGYTF
abundance: -; j_gene: TRBJ2-2; d_gene: -; v_gene: TRBV29-1; len: 13; CDR3nt: TGCAGCGTTGAAGATCAACAAACCGGGGAGCTGTTTTTT; CDR3aa: CSVEDQQTGELFF
abundance: -; j_gene: TRBJ2-4; d_gene: -; v_gene: TRBV28; len: 11; CDR3nt: TGTGCCAGCAGTAACTCGAACATTCAGTACTTC; CDR3aa: CASSNSNIQYF
abundance: -; j_gene: TRBJ2-7; d_gene: -; v_gene: TRBV7-9; len: 12; CDR3nt: TGTGCCAGCAGCATCCAGGGTTCCGAGCAGTACTTC; CDR3aa: CASSIQGSEQYF
abundance: once; j_gene: TRBJ1-2; d_gene: TRBD1; v_gene: TRBV5-1; len: 15; CDR3nt: TGCGCCAGCAGCGCAACAGGGGATATGAGCTATGGCTACACCTTC; CDR3aa: CASSATGDMSYGYTF
abundance: few; j_gene: TRBJ1-5; d_gene: -; v_gene: TRBV6-1; len: 14; CDR3nt: TGTGCCAGCAGTGAACTAATTAAAGATCAGCCCCAGCATTTT; CDR3aa: CASSELIKDQPQHF
abundance: few; j_gene: TRBJ2-1; d_gene: TRBD2; v_gene: TRBV2; len: 14; CDR3nt: TGTGCCAGCATTCGCCTAGCGGAGGACAATGAGCAGTTCTTC; CDR3aa: CASIRLAEDNEQFF
abundance: -; j_gene: TRBJ1-4; d_gene: -; v_gene: TRBV29-1; len: 15; CDR3nt: TGCAGCGTTGTATTAGTTGGGGGCTCCAGTGAAAAACTGTTTTTT; CDR3aa: CSVVLVGGSSEKLFF
abundance: once; j_gene: TRBJ2-1; d_gene: TRBD2; v_gene: TRBV7-7; len: 18; CDR3nt: TGTGCCAGCAGCTCGGGACTAGCGGGGGGACCAACCTACAATGAGCAGTTCTTC; CDR3aa: CASSSGLAGGPTYNEQFF
abundance: -; j_gene: TRBJ2-7; d_gene: TRBD1; v_gene: TRBV5-6; len: 15; CDR3nt: TGTGCCAGCAGTCTCGGACAGGGAAATTCCTACGAGCAGTACTTC; CDR3aa: CASSLGQGNSYEQYF
abundance: -; j_gene: TRBJ2-7; d_gene: TRBD1; v_gene: TRBV7-9; len: 15; CDR3nt: TGTGCCAGCAGCCTAAATACAGGGGGCTCCTACGAGCAGTACTTC; CDR3aa: CASSLNTGGSYEQYF
abundance: -; j_gene: TRBJ2-3; d_gene: TRBD1; v_gene: TRBV12-5; len: 16; CDR3nt: TGTGCTAGTGGTAGTGGACAGGCCTCTAGCACAGATACGCAGTATTTT; CDR3aa: CASGSGQASSTDTQYF
abundance: -; j_gene: TRBJ2-7; d_gene: -; v_gene: TRBV23-1; len: 15; CDR3nt: TGCGCCAGCGAACGTCCAGGGCCAAGAAACTACGAGCAGTACTTC; CDR3aa: CASERPGPRNYEQYF
abundance: -; j_gene: TRBJ1-5; d_gene: -; v_gene: TRBV9; len: 15; CDR3nt: TGTGCCAGCAGCGTAGGTGTGGGGGCTCATCAGCCCCAGCATTTT; CDR3aa: CASSVGVGAHQPQHF
abundance: -; j_gene: TRBJ2-3; d_gene: -; v_gene: TRBV18; len: 15; CDR3nt: TGTGCCAGCTCACCCGGGGGACCTCGCACAGATACGCAGTATTTT; CDR3aa: CASSPGGPRTDTQYF
abundance: -; j_gene: TRBJ2-5; d_gene: -; v_gene: TRBV11-3; len: 15; CDR3nt: TGTGCCAGCAGCTTGGGGAGGGGGAGGCAAGAGACCCAGTACTTC; CDR3aa: CASSLGRGRQETQYF
abundance: -; j_gene: TRBJ1-5; d_gene: TRBD1; v_gene: TRBV4-1; len: 15; CDR3nt: TGCGCCAGCAGCCAAGAACAGGGGGTGGTTGGGCCCCAGCATTTT; CDR3aa: CASSQEQGVVGPQHF
abundance: -; j_gene: TRBJ1-5; d_gene: TRBD1; v_gene: TRBV7-2; len: 19; CDR3nt: TGTGCCAGCAGCCTGACCTCCGGGACAGGGGGCATGAGCAATCAGCCCCAGCATTTT; CDR3aa: CASSLTSGTGGMSNQPQHF
abundance: -; j_gene: TRBJ2-6; d_gene: -; v_gene: TRBV5-1; len: 19; CDR3nt: TGCGCCAGCAGCTTATTGGGAGAGGGAATGGGCTCTGGGGCCAACGTCCTGACTTTC; CDR3aa: CASSLLGEGMGSGANVLTF
abundance: -; j_gene: TRBJ2-6; d_gene: -; v_gene: TRBV5-5; len: 17; CDR3nt: TGTGCCAGCAGCTCTGGACATAGCGGCTCTGGGGCCAACGTCCTGACTTTC; CDR3aa: CASSSGHSGSGANVLTF
abundance: -; j_gene: TRBJ1-4; d_gene: TRBD1; v_gene: TRBV29-1; len: 13; CDR3nt: TGCAGCGCCCTGGACAGGGGAAATGAAAAACTGTTTTTT; CDR3aa: CSALDRGNEKLFF
abundance: -; j_gene: TRBJ1-2; d_gene: TRBD1; v_gene: TRBV19; len: 15; CDR3nt: TGTGCCAGTAGTATAGGCTCACAGGGGGACTATGGCTACACCTTC; CDR3aa: CASSIGSQGDYGYTF
abundance: -; j_gene: TRBJ2-3; d_gene: -; v_gene: TRBV6-6; len: 14; CDR3nt: TGTGCCAGCAGTTACTCACTTCTAGCTGCTACGCAGTATTTT; CDR3aa: CASSYSLLAATQYF
abundance: -; j_gene: TRBJ1-5; d_gene: -; v_gene: TRBV7-8; len: 15; CDR3nt: TGTGCCAGCAGCTCATCAGAGGGCTCCAATCAGCCCCAGCATTTT; CDR3aa: CASSSSEGSNQPQHF
abundance: -; j_gene: TRBJ2-7; d_gene: -; v_gene: TRBV4-1; len: 13; CDR3nt: TGCGCCAGCAGCCATGACGACAGCTACGAGCAGTACTTC; CDR3aa: CASSHDDSYEQYF
abundance: -; j_gene: TRBJ1-1; d_gene: TRBD1; v_gene: TRBV7-9; len: 15; CDR3nt: TGTGCCAGCAGCTCCCGACAGGGGGCAAAAACTGAAGCTTTCTTT; CDR3aa: CASSSRQGAKTEAFF
abundance: -; j_gene: TRBJ2-2; d_gene: -; v_gene: TRBV6-5; len: 15; CDR3nt: TGTGCCAGCAGACGTGACAGGATGTCGTCCGGGGAGCTGTTTTTT; CDR3aa: CASRRDRMSSGELFF
abundance: few; j_gene: TRBJ1-5; d_gene: -; v_gene: TRBV2; len: 16; CDR3nt: TGTGCCAGCAGTGAGACCCTGGGCCCTACTAATCAGCCCCAGCATTTT; CDR3aa: CASSETLGPTNQPQHF